The sequence of this T cell receptor (beta chain) was determined in a study of blood T cells in healthy people across ages. The use of a sample-barcoded 5' primer and a J-beta primer mix characterized a second PCR of roughly 6 to 11 cycles. A tag from a template-switch adaptor with 12 random nucleotides marked each cDNA molecule. TCRdb re-called the 5' RACE reads with MiXCR, one entry per CDR3 protein. The table lists 850,000 to 1,100,000 distinct CDR3 sequences, roughly two fifths of them singletons, with about an eighth in the top ten. V was cut by 8 bases and J by 0 bases, with 15 bases left in between. Germline CDR1 reads SGHTA; CDR2 reads FQGNSA. This CDR3 comprises 15 residues. Regarding the study as a whole: The CMV status of each donor remained undetermined, and this could have confounded shifts in expanded clonotypes.

As concerns this clonotype: Antigen unknown.

The chain has TRBV7-2 and TRBJ2-3; D gene unclear. This TCR derives from a young man in good health. Sequenced material: blood. CDR3 DNA sequence: TGTGCCAGCTCCCGGCGGCCCTATAGCACAGATACGCAGTATTTT. Its translation is CASSRRPYSTDTQYF.